This T cell receptor (beta chain) was sequenced for a study of beta chain features in type 1 diabetes. Study conclusions and caveats: Unsettled here was the matter of whether HLA type influences TCRB rearrangement. PCR might favor shorter templates, equally in patients and controls.

Every isolated RNA sample was fully reverse transcribed, so sequencing captured expressed TCRB transcripts. Libraries were prepared by immunoSEQ multiplex PCR; TCRdb keeps only in-frame clonotypes and omits some of them. The sample contains 70,000 to 95,000 clones, around 32% of which appear only once. Comments on this clone: Its antigen is unidentified.

Germline CDR1 reads SEHNR; CDR2 reads FQNEAQ (reference sequence). V was shortened by 5 bases and J by 7 bases, with 20 bases between the two germline ends. The CDR3 loop spans 16 amino acids. The chain uses TRBV7-9 and TRBJ2-2; perhaps TRBD1 as D (6 bases). The sequenced sample consisted of stem cell memory CD4+ T cells from blood. The receptor was derived from a woman under 30 in good health. This CDR3 is CASSLMSGQSIGELFF. CDR3 bases: TGTGCCAGCAGCCTTATGTCAGGACAGTCAATCGGGGAGCTGTTTTTT.